These 18 T cell receptor beta chains were sequenced from one sample in a study of blood T cell repertoires in COVID-19. Repertoires were generated with immunoSEQ multiplex PCR, while TCRdb's copy carries only in-frame clones and drops some. This table holds approximately 230,000 clones, about 79% found once. Sequences were obtained from peripheral blood. These receptor sequences come from an elderly man with acute or convalescent COVID-19.

The chain carries TRBV19 and TRBJ2-1; D is possibly TRBD1 (6 bases). Trimming removed 5 bases from V and 7 bases from J, with 24 bases in between. This CDR3 region has 17 residues. Germline loops: CDR1 LNHDA, CDR2 SQIVND (reference sequence). The CDR3 nucleotides are TGTGCCAGTAGTCCTATTTCCAGGGGCCTCCTACTTAATGAGCAGTTCTTC. Translating gives CASSPISRGLLLNEQFF.

The rearrangement uses TRBV7-2 and TRBJ2-1; D is perhaps TRBD2 (5 bases). V shed 4 bases and J shed 0 bases, with 16 bases lying between them. The germline CDR1 and CDR2 sequences are SGHTA and FQGNSA. The CDR3 spans 17 residues. CDR3 loop: CASSSRKRSPSYNEQFF. CDR3 bases: TGTGCCAGCAGCTCCCGGAAGCGGAGCCCCTCCTACAATGAGCAGTTCTTC.

The CDR3 loop is CASSIGGFTNHEQYF. The DNA for the CDR3 is TGTGCCAGTAGTATAGGCGGTTTCACGAACCACGAGCAGTACTTC. The chain links TRBV19 to TRBJ2-7, with D unclear. V was trimmed by 1 base and J by 5 bases, leaving 15 bases between them. The CDR3 runs to 15 residues. In germline, CDR1 is LNHDA, CDR2 SQIVND (reference sequence).

This clone was observed a few times. This sequence joins TRBV12-3 or TRBV12-4 and TRBJ1-2; D is uncertain. The CDR3 is 12 residues long. V lost 0 bases, J lost 12 bases, and 11 bases lay in between. In DNA form, the CDR3 reads TGTGCCAGCAGTTTAGCGCCGCCGCCGGACACCTTC. As protein: CASSLAPPPDTF.

This sequence joins TRBV30 and TRBJ1-3, with a tentative D call TRBD1 (6 bases). Germline V gene sequence: CDR1 GTSNPN, CDR2 SVGIG (reference sequence). This CDR3 contains 15 residues. The V end lost 0 bases, the J end lost 3 bases, and 12 bases lay between the germline ends. The CDR3 DNA sequence: TGTGCCTGGAGTGTACTTGGGGGCTTTGGAAACACCATATATTTT. Translated: CAWSVLGGFGNTIYF.

CDR3 in DNA: TGTGCCAGCAGCTTAGGGGAGCTATCACCCCTCCACTTT. Translating it yields CASSLGELSPLHF. The chain employs TRBV11-2 and TRBJ1-6, with unresolved D. CDR3 length equals 13 residues. Looked up from germline, CDR1 is SGHAT and CDR2 is FQNNGV. V was trimmed by 1 base and J by 10 bases, leaving 8 bases between them.

The rearrangement joins TRBV5-1 to TRBJ1-3; no clear D. Germline lookup yields CDR1 SGHRS and CDR2 YFSETQ. This CDR3 is 15 amino acids long. V gave up 4 bases and J gave up 0 bases, with 11 bases separating them. The CDR3 DNA reads as TGCGCCAGCAGCCTCCGACTGGACTCTGGAAACACCATATATTTT. The encoded protein is CASSLRLDSGNTIYF.

This chain joins TRBV18 and TRBJ1-5; 10 bases map to TRBD1. CDR1 and CDR2 from the germline V gene are KGHSH and LQKENI. This CDR3 is built from 15 residues. Losses at the gene ends were 4 bases for V and 5 bases for J; bases not matched to a gene: 5. The CDR3 loop is CASSQRQGADQPQHF. The CDR3 nucleotides are TGTGCCAGCTCACAACGACAGGGGGCGGATCAGCCCCAGCATTTT.

The V call is TRBV5-4, the J call TRBJ2-1; 11 bases agree with TRBD2. The V gene end was trimmed by 4 bases and the J gene end by 14 bases; junction bases not matched to a gene: 14. The CDR3 contains 15 residues. In germline, CDR1 is SGHNT, CDR2 YYREEE (reference sequence). The CDR3 reads CASSPGLADLGEEFF. CDR3 in DNA: TGTGCCAGCAGCCCGGGACTAGCGGATTTAGGGGAGGAGTTCTTC.

The V and J genes are TRBV6-5 and TRBJ1-5, with 11 bases identical to TRBD1. V was clipped by 8 bases and J by 5 bases; unmatched bases: 2. Looked up from germline, CDR1 is MNHEY and CDR2 is SVGAGI. The CDR3 has 13 amino acids. The CDR3 protein is CASLGQGDQPQHF. The CDR3 nucleotides are TGTGCCAGCTTGGGACAGGGGGATCAGCCCCAGCATTTT.

V is TRBV11-3 and J is TRBJ1-1, with no clear D. The CDR3 sequence is 13 residues long. Germline assignment: CDR1 SGHNT and CDR2 YENEEA. V was cut by 0 bases and J by 3 bases, with 5 bases left in between. The CDR3 protein is CASSLEGDTEAFF. CDR3 DNA: TGTGCCAGCAGCTTAGAGGGAGACACTGAAGCTTTCTTT.

The chain carries TRBV7-2 and TRBJ2-6; TRBD1 matches at 7 bases. CDR3 length equals 15 residues. Trimming cost V 5 bases and J 0 bases; bases outside gene matches: 1. Germline V gene sequence: CDR1 SGHTA, CDR2 FQGNSA. CDR3 protein: CASSRDSSGANVLTF. For the CDR3, the DNA is TGTGCCAGCAGCCGGGACAGCTCTGGGGCCAACGTCCTGACTTTC.

This chain links TRBV2 with TRBJ2-2; 10 bases are shared with TRBD2. Germline V gene data show CDR1 as SNHLY and CDR2 as FYNNEI. The CDR3 has 18 amino acids. The ends lost 6 bases at V and 7 bases at J; junction bases unmatched: 17. CDR3 sequence: CASRRRGRSGGAGGELFF. The CDR3 DNA follows: TGTGCCAGCAGACGCCGAGGGCGGAGCGGGGGGGCCGGCGGGGAGCTGTTTTTT.

The CDR3 reads CASSPRTGKGTDTQYF. As DNA, the CDR3 is TGTGCCAGCAGTCCAAGGACAGGGAAGGGGACAGATACGCAGTATTTT. The chain has TRBV28 and TRBJ2-3; 8 bases fit TRBD1. Germline loops: CDR1 MDHEN, CDR2 SYDVKM. This CDR3 spans 16 amino acids. J lost 3 bases, V lost 5 bases, and 10 bases had no gene match.

CDR3 sequence reads: CASSGLSSYGWDKRTNTDTQYF. Written as DNA, the CDR3 is TGTGCCAGCAGTGGTTTATCTAGTTATGGGTGGGACAAACGAACCAACACAGATACGCAGTATTTT. This chain uses TRBV2 with TRBJ2-3, with a tentative D call TRBD1 (6 bases). From germline, CDR1 is SNHLY and CDR2 FYNNEI. The CDR3 covers 22 residues. Trimming cost V 4 bases and J 2 bases, with 34 bases left between them.

The rearrangement uses TRBV10-1 and TRBJ1-5; D is possibly TRBD1 (5 bases). Germline assignment: CDR1 WNHNN and CDR2 SYGVQD (reference sequence). Trimming took off 7 bases at V and 0 bases at J, with 25 bases between the two ends. The CDR3 length is 19 residues. This chain's CDR3 is CASNCPYPGAVNSNQPQHF. DNA of the CDR3: TGCGCCAGCAACTGTCCCTACCCTGGGGCAGTCAATAGCAATCAGCCCCAGCATTTT.

The rearrangement uses TRBV21-1 and TRBJ2-1; whether TRBD2, the table's D call, matches the DNA was not checked. TRBV21-1 is flagged as a pseudogene. This CDR3 is built from 16 residues. CDR3 sequence reads: CASINRGRPSYNEQFF. The CDR3, as DNA: TGTGCCTCTATCAATCGCGGGAGGCCCTCCTACAATGAGCAGTTCTTC.

V usage is TRBV11-2 and J usage is TRBJ2-1, with 11 nucleotides matching TRBD2. The germline V gene has CDR1 SGHAT and CDR2 FQNNGV. The CDR3 has 16 amino acids. V dropped 0 bases and J dropped 9; count of bases not matched to a gene: 7. Written as DNA, the CDR3 is TGTGCCAGCAGCTTAGAGGGTAGCGGGAGGGCCGTTGAGCAGTTCTTC. Translating it yields CASSLEGSGRAVEQFF. Filled out from reference TRBV11-2 and TRBJ2-1, the complete variable domain reads EAGVAQSPRYKIIEKRQSVAFWCNPISGHATLYWYQQILGQGPKLLIQFQNNGVVDDSQLPKDRFSAERLKGVDSTLKIQPAKLEDSAVYLCASSLEGSGRAVEQFFGPGTRLTVL.